This is a list of T cell receptor beta chains from one sample in a study of cytomegalovirus exposure and HLA in healthy donors. Here immunoSEQ multiplex PCR was the method, and the copy in TCRdb shows in-frame clones only, minus some. Here the sample spans approximately 210,000 clones, 70% to 80% being singletons. The material sequenced was PBMCs. The receptors here all came from a male donor in good health and CMV-seropositive. Both conserved end residues are part of each CDR3. Fields, in order: J gene, clone size, D gene, V gene, CDR3 protein, CDR3 DNA. A D gene is named only where the DNA matches it firmly. Clone size is given for some rows only: seen once, a few or many times, or a class if the clone is expanded.

J gene: TRBJ1-1
clone size: once
D gene: .
V gene: TRBV7-2
CDR3 protein: CASSQQVNTEAFF
CDR3 DNA: TGTGCCAGCAGCCAACAGGTGAACACTGAAGCTTTCTTT

J gene: TRBJ2-7
clone size: .
D gene: .
V gene: TRBV5-4
CDR3 protein: CASSLHPYEQYF
CDR3 DNA: TGTGCCAGCAGCTTGCACCCCTACGAGCAGTACTTC

J gene: TRBJ1-6
clone size: .
D gene: .
V gene: TRBV2
CDR3 protein: CASRIDGLRNSPLHF
CDR3 DNA: TGTGCCAGCAGGATTGACGGACTCCGCAATTCACCCCTCCACTTT

J gene: TRBJ1-1
clone size: once
D gene: TRBD1
V gene: TRBV19
CDR3 protein: CASSMDRGNTEAFF
CDR3 DNA: TGTGCCAGTAGTATGGACAGGGGTAACACTGAAGCTTTCTTT

J gene: TRBJ1-5
clone size: .
D gene: .
V gene: TRBV6-5
CDR3 protein: CASSEGARLEHF
CDR3 DNA: TGTGCCAGCAGTGAAGGTGCCAGGCTCGAACATTTT

J gene: TRBJ2-2
clone size: .
D gene: .
V gene: TRBV7-2
CDR3 protein: CASSSRGATGELFF
CDR3 DNA: TGTGCCAGCAGCTCCCGGGGGGCCACCGGGGAGCTGTTTTTT

J gene: TRBJ1-5
clone size: .
D gene: TRBD1
V gene: TRBV7-2
CDR3 protein: CASSFTGGGGNQPQHF
CDR3 DNA: TGTGCCAGCAGCTTCACAGGGGGTGGAGGCAATCAGCCCCAGCATTTT

J gene: TRBJ2-3
clone size: .
D gene: TRBD2
V gene: TRBV10-3
CDR3 protein: CAISRTRLAGVRTDTQYF
CDR3 DNA: TGTGCCATCAGTCGTACGCGACTAGCGGGAGTAAGGACAGATACGCAGTATTTT

J gene: TRBJ1-1
clone size: .
D gene: .
V gene: TRBV12-2
CDR3 protein: CASRLVEGAEEDMNTEAFF
CDR3 DNA: TGTGCAAGTCGCTTAGTAGAGGGGGCGGAGGAGGACATGAACACTGAAGCTTTCTTT

J gene: TRBJ2-7
clone size: few
D gene: TRBD2
V gene: TRBV7-2
CDR3 protein: CASSLAGTSGYEQYF
CDR3 DNA: TGTGCCAGCAGCTTAGCCGGGACTAGCGGATACGAGCAGTACTTC

J gene: TRBJ2-1
clone size: .
D gene: TRBD1
V gene: TRBV4-3
CDR3 protein: CASSQRAGTGRGNEQFF
CDR3 DNA: TGCGCCAGCAGCCAAAGGGCCGGGACAGGGAGAGGCAATGAGCAGTTCTTC

J gene: TRBJ2-3
clone size: .
D gene: TRBD2
V gene: TRBV6-5
CDR3 protein: CASSSGTSPDTQYF
CDR3 DNA: TGTGCCAGCAGTTCCGGGACTAGCCCAGATACGCAGTATTTT

J gene: TRBJ2-2
clone size: .
D gene: TRBD1
V gene: TRBV7-2
CDR3 protein: CASSPRTGAYTGELFF
CDR3 DNA: TGTGCCAGCAGCCCTAGGACAGGGGCCTACACCGGGGAGCTGTTTTTT

J gene: TRBJ2-5
clone size: few
D gene: TRBD2
V gene: TRBV27
CDR3 protein: CASSLGGSSGRRKTQYF
CDR3 DNA: TGTGCCAGCAGTTTAGGGGGTTCCAGCGGGAGAAGGAAGACCCAGTACTTC

J gene: TRBJ2-7
clone size: .
D gene: TRBD2
V gene: TRBV4-1
CDR3 protein: CASSQGPLAGGTYF
CDR3 DNA: TGCGCCAGCAGCCAAGGACCTCTAGCGGGGGGGACGTACTTC

J gene: TRBJ1-5
clone size: .
D gene: .
V gene: TRBV7-9
CDR3 protein: CASSADRPDQPQHF
CDR3 DNA: TGTGCCAGCAGCGCCGACAGGCCAGATCAGCCCCAGCATTTT

J gene: TRBJ1-3
clone size: .
D gene: .
V gene: TRBV21-1
CDR3 protein: CASSKTGIIYF
CDR3 DNA: TGTGCCAGCAGCAAAACCGGGATCATATATTTT

J gene: TRBJ1-4
clone size: .
D gene: TRBD1
V gene: TRBV18
CDR3 protein: CASSPQTTGGGEKLFF
CDR3 DNA: TGTGCCAGCTCACCACAAACCACAGGGGGGGGCGAAAAACTGTTTTTT

J gene: TRBJ1-5
clone size: .
D gene: .
V gene: TRBV19
CDR3 protein: CASSKGLGSNQPQHF
CDR3 DNA: TGTGCCAGTAGTAAGGGGTTGGGTAGCAATCAGCCCCAGCATTTT

J gene: TRBJ1-5
clone size: .
D gene: TRBD1
V gene: TRBV19
CDR3 protein: CASSAAPGTGNSNQPQHF
CDR3 DNA: TGTGCCAGTAGCGCCGCCCCCGGGACAGGAAATAGCAATCAGCCCCAGCATTTT

J gene: TRBJ1-1
clone size: .
D gene: .
V gene: TRBV6-5
CDR3 protein: CASSETGGNTEAFF
CDR3 DNA: TGTGCCAGCAGCGAGACAGGAGGGAACACTGAAGCTTTCTTT

J gene: TRBJ1-4
clone size: .
D gene: .
V gene: TRBV27
CDR3 protein: CASSSVLRGEKLFF
CDR3 DNA: TGTGCCAGCAGTTCCGTACTACGGGGTGAAAAACTGTTTTTT

J gene: TRBJ1-4
clone size: few
D gene: .
V gene: TRBV18
CDR3 protein: CASSPSESATNEKLFF
CDR3 DNA: TGTGCCAGCTCACCGAGCGAATCTGCAACTAATGAAAAACTGTTTTTT

J gene: TRBJ1-5
clone size: .
D gene: .
V gene: TRBV4-3
CDR3 protein: CASSQGRQGNQPQHF
CDR3 DNA: TGCGCCAGCAGCCAGGGAAGACAGGGCAATCAGCCCCAGCATTTT

J gene: TRBJ2-3
clone size: once
D gene: .
V gene: TRBV6-6
CDR3 protein: CASSNTDTQYF
CDR3 DNA: TGTGCCAGCAGCAATACAGATACGCAGTATTTT

J gene: TRBJ2-1
clone size: .
D gene: .
V gene: TRBV27
CDR3 protein: CASSLGGTYNEQFF
CDR3 DNA: TGTGCCAGCAGTTTAGGGGGCACCTACAATGAGCAGTTCTTC

J gene: TRBJ1-2
clone size: .
D gene: .
V gene: TRBV4-1
CDR3 protein: CASSQVGATGGYTF
CDR3 DNA: TGCGCCAGCAGCCAAGTCGGGGCGACAGGTGGCTACACCTTC

J gene: TRBJ2-5
clone size: .
D gene: .
V gene: TRBV29-1
CDR3 protein: CSVLPPGTQYF
CDR3 DNA: TGCAGCGTCCTCCCGCCAGGGACCCAGTACTTC

J gene: TRBJ1-4
clone size: .
D gene: .
V gene: TRBV5-1
CDR3 protein: CASSLSRGERRNEKLFF
CDR3 DNA: TGCGCCAGCAGCTTATCGCGCGGCGAGAGACGGAATGAAAAACTGTTTTTT

J gene: TRBJ2-7
clone size: .
D gene: .
V gene: TRBV6-5
CDR3 protein: CASSRGTEVSYEQYF
CDR3 DNA: TGTGCCAGCAGCCGCGGGACAGAGGTTTCCTACGAGCAGTACTTC

J gene: TRBJ2-7
clone size: .
D gene: .
V gene: TRBV6-6
CDR3 protein: CASSEKYEQYF
CDR3 DNA: TGTGCCAGCAGTGAGAAATACGAGCAGTACTTC

J gene: TRBJ2-1
clone size: .
D gene: .
V gene: TRBV15
CDR3 protein: CATSRDGRPQGEQFF
CDR3 DNA: TGTGCCACCAGCAGAGATGGGAGGCCCCAGGGTGAGCAGTTCTTC

J gene: TRBJ1-2
clone size: .
D gene: .
V gene: TRBV7-3
CDR3 protein: CASSFGGNYGYTF
CDR3 DNA: TGTGCCAGCAGCTTTGGGGGGAACTATGGCTACACCTTC

J gene: TRBJ1-6
clone size: .
D gene: .
V gene: TRBV6-5
CDR3 protein: CASSYSVRGFSPLHF
CDR3 DNA: TGTGCCAGCAGTTACTCCGTTCGTGGCTTTTCACCCCTCCACTTT

J gene: TRBJ2-7
clone size: .
D gene: TRBD1
V gene: TRBV5-1
CDR3 protein: CATSAGQGAYEQYF
CDR3 DNA: TGCGCCACCTCCGCCGGGCAGGGGGCCTACGAGCAGTACTTC

J gene: TRBJ1-1
clone size: .
D gene: TRBD1
V gene: TRBV25-1
CDR3 protein: CASQFGTGVEAFF
CDR3 DNA: TGTGCCAGCCAATTCGGGACAGGGGTCGAAGCTTTCTTT

J gene: TRBJ2-5
clone size: .
D gene: .
V gene: TRBV7-2
CDR3 protein: CASSSGTLKETQYF
CDR3 DNA: TGTGCCAGCAGCTCCGGGACTCTAAAAGAGACCCAGTACTTC

J gene: TRBJ2-1
clone size: .
D gene: .
V gene: TRBV6-5
CDR3 protein: CASSYQAPLAYNEQFF
CDR3 DNA: TGTGCCAGCAGTTACCAAGCACCACTAGCCTACAATGAGCAGTTCTTC

J gene: TRBJ2-5
clone size: .
D gene: TRBD1
V gene: TRBV18
CDR3 protein: CASSPGQHQETQYF
CDR3 DNA: TGTGCCAGCTCACCGGGACAGCACCAAGAGACCCAGTACTTC

J gene: TRBJ2-7
clone size: .
D gene: .
V gene: TRBV5-6
CDR3 protein: CASSLSAYEQYF
CDR3 DNA: TGTGCCAGCAGCTTGAGTGCCTACGAGCAGTACTTC